These T cell receptor beta chains were read from a single sample in a study of graft-versus-host responses after intestinal transplantation. Antigens of these TCRs are unknown. Using immunoSEQ multiplex PCR, the repertoire was profiled, and TCRdb retains in-frame clones only, with some absent. The sample records about 85,000 clones, around 80% being singletons. The sequencing used unstimulated CD4+ T cells sorted from spleen or lymph node cells, collected before intestinal transplant. Receptors were obtained from a human donor who received an intestinal transplant. Both conserved end residues are trimmed from each CDR3. The D gene is left open where the match is weak.

v_gene	d_gene	j_gene	CDR3aa
TRBV7-8	TRBD1	TRBJ1-5	ASSHRGSSNQPQH
TRBV2	NA	TRBJ1-5	ASRSHTISNQPQH
TRBV28	TRBD2	TRBJ2-5	ASSWGSSGGRKTQY
TRBV6-1	TRBD1	TRBJ1-2	ASSVDRGLGGSNYGYT
TRBV28	NA	TRBJ2-7	ASSFEGGDFYEQY
TRBV11-2	NA	TRBJ2-1	ASSLMREEQF
TRBV28	NA	TRBJ1-4	ASSGGSVTNEKLF
TRBV10-3	NA	TRBJ2-3	AISESLDTQY
TRBV21-1	NA	TRBJ2-7	ASTSRVAYEQY
TRBV6-1	NA	TRBJ2-3	ASSDKGLTDTQY
TRBV2	NA	TRBJ1-2	ASSEALRGYGYT
TRBV5-6	NA	TRBJ2-3	ASSLTAGLTDTQY
TRBV6-1	NA	TRBJ2-5	ASSFFQGRGETQY
TRBV5-1	TRBD1	TRBJ1-1	ASRDRGLTEAF
TRBV15	TRBD1	TRBJ1-3	ATSRVGQGPGNTIY
TRBV6-5	NA	TRBJ1-1	ASRGSTPPKLF
TRBV6-1	NA	TRBJ2-2	ASIGTSNTGELF
TRBV6-1	NA	TRBJ2-3	ASSEVYAGAGTDTQY
TRBV19	NA	TRBJ1-1	ASSSQTGGLSF
TRBV27	NA	TRBJ2-1	ASSLREVGYNEQF
TRBV10-2	NA	TRBJ2-1	ASSDYGYSLEQF
TRBV2	TRBD2	TRBJ2-7	AGREREGSSYEQY
TRBV5-1	TRBD2	TRBJ2-3	ASSSLMSGGARDTQY
TRBV5-4	TRBD2	TRBJ2-3	ASSLAASGREDTQY
TRBV30	TRBD2	TRBJ2-1	ALAGGPSPYNEQF
TRBV30	NA	TRBJ2-1	ACPLTSYNEQF
TRBV18	TRBD2	TRBJ2-1	ASSPGAGGYNEQF
TRBV5-1	NA	TRBJ2-7	ASSPTYLSYEQY
TRBV9	NA	TRBJ1-4	ASSGVSNEKLF
TRBV6-6	NA	TRBJ1-5	ASSNTGDNQPQH
TRBV6-5	TRBD1	TRBJ1-4	ASRDRDREGLGLF
TRBV18	NA	TRBJ1-2	ASSPRQTYKDGYT
TRBV5-1	NA	TRBJ2-5	ASSFLPGQETQY
TRBV4-2	TRBD2	TRBJ2-1	ASSRSQVLAGVNEQF
TRBV7-9	TRBD1	TRBJ2-5	ASSLVGGTQETQY
TRBV2	TRBD1	TRBJ1-6	ASSETGQGGSPLH
TRBV10-3	TRBD1	TRBJ2-3	AISGQGTDTQY
TRBV5-6	TRBD2	TRBJ2-1	ASRRTSGGLSYNEQF
TRBV5-1	NA	TRBJ2-2	ASSLAGDNTGELF
TRBV4-1	NA	TRBJ1-6	ASSQDRESPLH
TRBV18	NA	TRBJ2-7	ASSPPLLRGPSGEQY
TRBV18	TRBD1	TRBJ2-5	ASVQGIQETQY
TRBV5-4	TRBD2	TRBJ2-1	ASSYSGRAWDEQF
TRBV6-1	NA	TRBJ1-6	ASSERYYYNSPLH